Below, 21 T cell receptor beta chains from the same sample are listed, as sequenced in a study of Graves' ophthalmopathy and Graves' hyperthyroidism. The authors amplified TCR beta CDR3 regions from RNA transcripts. The authors performed first-round RT-PCR with HTBI primers and then a second-round multiplex PCR. TCRdb recomputed calls from the multiplex PCR reads with MiXCR, one row per CDR3 protein. Here the sample spans approximately 500,000 distinct CDR3 sequences, 13% to 15% being singletons. The sample was blood. These TCRs come from a woman aged 25 to 39 with Graves' ophthalmopathy.

The CDR3 DNA follows: TGTGCCAGCAGTGCTTGGGCGCACTCTGGAAACACCATATATTTT. Amino acid sequence: CASSAWAHSGNTIYF. The chain couples TRBV6-1 to TRBJ1-3; D not certain. Germline assignment: CDR1 MNHNS and CDR2 SASEGT. The CDR3 has 15 residues. Between the trimmed V and J ends, which lost 4 bases and 0 bases, there was a span of 10 bases.

This clonotype was recorded at least ten times. The V and J genes are TRBV5-1 and TRBJ1-1; 7 bases are a match to TRBD1. With V trimmed by 4 bases and J by 1 base, 4 bases remained unmatched. The CDR3 spans 14 residues. The germline gives CDR1 SGHRS, CDR2 YFSETQ. CDR3: CASSGGQANTEAFF. CDR3 bases: TGCGCCAGCAGCGGCGGACAGGCGAACACTGAAGCTTTCTTT.

This clonotype was detected many times. The rearrangement joins TRBV6-5 to TRBJ1-6; unclear D gene. V was cut by 8 bases and J by 3 bases, with 14 bases left in between. The CDR3 covers 15 residues. CDR1 is MNHEY, CDR2 SVGAGI, per germline. DNA for the CDR3: TGTGCCAGCGGAGATATCGGCCGCTATAATTCACCCCTCCACTTT. This gives the protein CASGDIGRYNSPLHF.

This clonotype occurred many times. The chain combines TRBV18 with TRBJ1-2; 9 bases align to TRBD1. V dropped 3 bases and J dropped 2; count of bases not matched to a gene: 4. This CDR3 spans 15 amino acids. Germline V gene lookup returns CDR1 KGHSH and CDR2 LQKENI. The CDR3 is CASSPWDRVNYGYTF. The CDR3 bases are TGTGCCAGCTCACCTTGGGACAGGGTGAACTATGGCTACACCTTC.

This clonotype was counted many times. The chain has TRBV12-3 or TRBV12-4 and TRBJ2-7, with a possible D match to TRBD2 (5 bases). CDR3 length: 11 amino acids. V was clipped by 1 base and J by 9 bases, with 7 bases between them. In DNA, the CDR3 is TGTGCCAGCAGTTTAGGGGAGCGGCAGTACTTC. Protein product: CASSLGERQYF.

This clonotype was picked up many times. CDR3 region: CASSLPNRAAHSYEQYF. For the CDR3, the DNA is TGTGCCAGCAGCCTCCCCAATAGGGCCGCTCACTCCTACGAGCAGTACTTC. The V call is TRBV28, the J call TRBJ2-7, with unresolved D. Germline V gene lookup returns CDR1 MDHEN and CDR2 SYDVKM. The V end was cut by 6 bases, the J end by 0 bases, with 21 bases between. The CDR3 consists of 17 residues.

This clonotype occurred many times. This sequence joins TRBV12-3 or TRBV12-4 and TRBJ1-1, with D unresolved. This CDR3 contains 12 residues. V was trimmed by 3 bases and J by 7 bases, leaving 9 bases between them. The CDR3 is CASSFGWDEAFF. For the CDR3, the DNA is TGTGCCAGCAGTTTCGGGTGGGATGAAGCTTTCTTT.

The chain combines TRBV6-1 with TRBJ1-2, with D uncertain. V lost 6 bases and J lost 1, with 15 bases in between. The CDR3 is made up of 15 amino acids. Germline V CDR1 and CDR2: MNHNS, SASEGT. DNA of the CDR3: TGTGCCAGCAGCGAAAGACGCGGACGTAACTATGGCTACACCTTC. Protein product: CASSERRGRNYGYTF.

In this sample, this clonotype turned up many times. This chain links TRBV10-3 with TRBJ1-5; D might be TRBD1 (5 bases). The CDR3 has 14 amino acids. Trimming removed 0 bases from V and 7 bases from J, with 10 bases in between. From germline, CDR1 is ENHRY and CDR2 SYGVKD. The CDR3 sequence is CAISESRGWQPQHF. DNA of the CDR3: TGTGCCATCAGTGAGTCAAGGGGATGGCAGCCCCAGCATTTT.

This clonotype was observed at least ten times. J is TRBJ2-2 and V is TRBV7-8; D perhaps matches TRBD2 (6 bases). Germline CDR1 SGHVS, CDR2 FQNEAQ. The CDR3 is 15 amino acids. The V and J ends lost 1 base and 5 bases respectively, with 11 bases between them. The CDR3 protein is CASSLVAGKTGELFF. The CDR3 DNA reads as TGTGCCAGCAGCTTAGTTGCGGGGAAAACCGGGGAGCTGTTTTTT.

In this sample, this clonotype turned up many times. V gene TRBV4-1 combines with J gene TRBJ1-6; D call uncertain. The ends were cut back, 0 bases at V and 9 bases at J, with 9 bases in the middle. This CDR3 spans 14 amino acids. Germline CDR1 MGHRA, CDR2 YSYEKL. The CDR3 loop is CASSQDQVISPLHF. DNA of the CDR3: TGCGCCAGCAGCCAAGATCAGGTGATTTCACCCCTCCACTTT.

The rearrangement uses TRBV11-2 and TRBJ2-7; either TRBD1 or TRBD2 may fit D (5 bases each). The germline V gene has CDR1 SGHAT and CDR2 FQNNGV. V gave up 8 bases and J gave up 7 bases, with 18 bases separating them. The CDR3 length is 13 residues. CDR3 protein: CASSPGPLREQYF. DNA for the CDR3: TGTGCCAGCTCCCCGGGGCCGCTTCGAGAGCAGTACTTC.

This clonotype was observed at least ten times. The rearrangement uses TRBV27 and TRBJ1-1; 7 bases match TRBD1. This CDR3 spans 17 amino acids. V dropped 2 bases and J dropped 1; count of bases not matched to a gene: 10. Germline CDR1 and CDR2: MNHEY and SMNVEV (reference sequence). As DNA, the CDR3 is TGTGCCAGCAGTTTACGCCCCCCAGGGGGAGCGAACACTGAAGCTTTCTTT. Protein sequence: CASSLRPPGGANTEAFF.

This clonotype was detected ten times or more. J is TRBJ1-2 and V is TRBV6-5; maybe TRBD1 (6 bases). Trimming took 5 bases from V and 6 from J, leaving 13 bases between them. The CDR3 sequence is 13 residues long. CDR1 is MNHEY, CDR2 SVGAGI, per germline. Here the CDR3 reads CASSPQGVDGYTF. The CDR3 DNA sequence: TGTGCCAGCAGTCCACAGGGTGTGGATGGCTACACCTTC.

This clonotype has ten or more counts. This chain's CDR3 is CASSSGQSRNTGELFF. Here the CDR3 DNA reads TGTGCCAGCAGCTCAGGACAGTCTCGGAACACCGGGGAGCTGTTTTTT. This chain joins TRBV7-3 and TRBJ2-2, with a weak D call TRBD1 (6 bases). V dropped 4 bases and J dropped 1 base, with 13 bases sitting between them. CDR3 length: 16 amino acids. In germline, CDR1 is SGHTA, CDR2 FQGTGA.

This clonotype has a count of ten or more. A much larger clone differs by one base, so this may be a read error. V usage is TRBV15 and J usage is TRBJ2-5; 8 nucleotides align to TRBD1. This CDR3 spans 15 amino acids. Germline assignment: CDR1 LNHNV and CDR2 YYDKDF (reference sequence). CDR3 bases: TGTGCCACCAGCTCCCGGATGACAGGGGAAGAGATCCAGTACTTC. Its protein is CATSSRMTGEEIQYF.

About this clonotype: This may stem from a read error, because a much larger clone lies one nucleotide away. The chain employs TRBV11-2 and TRBJ1-1, with D possibly TRBD1 on 5 matching bases. Germline lookup yields CDR1 SGHAT and CDR2 FQNNGV. CDR3 length: 16 residues. This CDR3 reads CSSSLELTELNTEAFF. CDR3 DNA sequence: TGTTCCAGCAGCTTAGAACTGACAGAATTGAACACTGAAGCTTTCTTT.

In its sample, this clonotype was seen many times. The rearrangement joins TRBV27 to TRBJ1-5, with 8 positions matching TRBD1. The CDR3 extends over 15 amino acids. CDR1 MNHEY and CDR2 SMNVEV come from the germline V gene (reference sequence). J lost 2 bases, V lost 6 bases, and 6 bases had no gene match. CDR3 nucleotide sequence: TGTGCCAGCAGATACTCGACAGGGGGCAATCAGCCCCAGCATTTT. Its protein product is CASRYSTGGNQPQHF.

This clonotype was detected many times. The chain employs TRBV6-5 and TRBJ2-5; D gene ambiguous. V lost 0 bases and J lost 2, with 7 bases in between. Germline V CDR1 and CDR2: MNHEY, SVGAGI. The CDR3 sequence is 14 residues long. The DNA for the CDR3 is TGTGCCAGCAGTTACTCGGACGGTCAAGAGACCCAGTACTTC. Translation gives CASSYSDGQETQYF.

The rearrangement links TRBV3-1 to TRBJ2-5; 7 nucleotides match TRBD2. This CDR3 spans 14 amino acids. V lost 1 base to trimming and J lost 7 bases; unmatched junction nucleotides: 6. CDR1 is LGHDT, CDR2 YNNKEL, per germline (reference sequence). The DNA of the CDR3 is TGTGCCAGCAGCCAAGGGGGAGGGATGGGGACCCAGTACTTC. Translation: CASSQGGGMGTQYF.

This clonotype came up many times. CDR3: CASSAGYNQPQHF. CDR3 nucleotides: TGTGCCAGCAGTGCAGGGTACAATCAGCCCCAGCATTTT. This sequence joins TRBV2 and TRBJ1-5; perhaps TRBD1 as D (5 bases). Germline V lookup: CDR1 SNHLY, CDR2 FYNNEI. V lost 4 bases to trimming and J lost 3 bases, with 7 bases between them. CDR3 size: 13 residues.